The clone carrying this T cell receptor beta chain was detected only a few times. As yet, its antigen is unknown. V was pared by 4 bases and J by 4 bases, with 13 bases between. This CDR3 contains 13 residues. Germline CDR1 SQVTM, CDR2 ANQGSEA. This record belongs to a study of vaccination and CD4 T cells after COVID-19. Cultured CD4+ T cells had their DNA profiled by the Oncomine TCR Beta short-read assay. MiXCR, run by TCRdb on the PCR reads, gives a single entry per CDR3 protein. Here the sample spans approximately 3,000 distinct CDR3 sequences, less than 25% being singletons. Treatment of the sample: approximately 9-day PBMC culture with coronavirus spike peptide pools or control peptides (ViraFEST assay). Gathered ahead of the COVID-19 pandemic (2011-2018) were the CD4+ T cells of the unexposed donor.

The gene calls are TRBV29-1 and TRBJ2-5; D might be TRBD1 or TRBD2, each matching 5 bases. The source material was CD4+ T cells from blood, cultured in vitro. The sequence came from a human donor in good health. CDR3 sequence reads: CSVGGTSRETQYF. The CDR3 DNA reads as TGCAGCGTTGGAGGGACCTCTAGAGAGACCCAGTACTTC. Combining the CDR3 with reference TRBV29-1 and TRBJ2-5 gives the whole variable domain SAVISQKPSRDICQRGTSLTIQCQVDSQVTMMFWYRQQPGQSLTLIATANQGSEATYESGFVIDKFPISRPNLTFSTLTVSNMSPEDSSIYLCSVGGTSRETQYFGPGTRLLVL.